This T cell receptor (beta chain) is from a study of technical replicates of blood from four donors. Clones were sequenced by immunoSEQ multiplex PCR, and TCRdb holds only the in-frame ones, with some missing. The data show about 54,000 clones, with about 95% seen just once and around 0.2% held by the top ten. CDR3 size: 15 residues. Germline V gene sequence: CDR1 SEHNR, CDR2 FQNEAQ (reference sequence). Deletions cut 1 base from V and 4 bases from J, with 12 bases between. Sequencing was performed on T cells isolated from PBMCs. The chain joins TRBV7-9 to TRBJ2-3; D gene unclear. This TCR came from a human donor in good health. This CDR3 is CASSLVPSRADTQYF. The DNA for the CDR3 is TGTGCCAGCAGCTTAGTCCCCAGCCGGGCAGATACGCAGTATTTT. The variable domain in full, completed from reference TRBV7-9 and TRBJ2-3, reads DTGVSQNPRHKITKRGQNVTFRCDPISEHNRLYWYRQTLGQGPEFLTYFQNEAQLEKSRLLSDRFSAERPKGSFSTLEIQRTEQGDSAMYLCASSLVPSRADTQYFGPGTRLTVL.